This T cell receptor (beta chain) was documented in a study of response to subunit inactivated influenza vaccine. The length of the CDR3 is 17 residues. Germline CDR1 reads LGHNT; CDR2 reads FRNRAP. Deletions cut 5 bases from V and 1 base from J, with 19 bases between. TCRdb reprocessed the RT-PCR reads via MiXCR and lists one record per CDR3 protein. The sample includes about 520,000 distinct CDR3 sequences, roughly 25% seen only once; the top ten take over 1.5%. General study results and limits: Few additional T cells are recruited per seasonal influenza vaccination, authors suggested.

As for this clonotype: What it binds is unknown.

This sequence joins TRBV12-5 and TRBJ2-3; D is perhaps TRBD1 (6 bases). This receptor was obtained from a man between 50 and 59 years old who received an inactivated influenza vaccine. The sample consisted of CD4+ T cells sorted from PBMCs, taken about 5 days after vaccination. In DNA form, the CDR3 reads TGTGCTAGTGGTCTCACACTAGACAGGTGGGGCACAGATACGCAGTATTTT. It is translated as CASGLTLDRWGTDTQYF.